The rows below give T cell receptor beta chains drawn from one sample of a study of monozygotic twins with inflammatory bowel disease. TCRdb derives one entry per CDR3 protein from the 5' RACE reads, leaving out DNA. Its table lists approximately 340,000 distinct CDR3 sequences. The sequencing sample was made of blood. These receptors all come from a human donor with ulcerative colitis or Crohn's disease, or a healthy co-twin of an affected twin (not recorded which). The CDR3 runs from the conserved cysteine through the conserved F or W.

J gene | V gene | CDR3 protein
TRBJ1-1 | TRBV6-2/TRBV6-3 | CASSWGYTEAFF
TRBJ2-4 | TRBV5-1 | CASSLEGHENIQYF
TRBJ1-1 | TRBV28 | CASMSQGSYNEAFF
TRBJ2-7 | TRBV5-1 | CASSLFPGQKYEQYF
TRBJ2-6 | TRBV28 | CASRDSGANVLTF
TRBJ2-1 | TRBV7-8 | CASSLDGWASGADYNEQFF
TRBJ1-2 | TRBV11-2 | CASSLGSPSLGYTF
TRBJ1-1 | TRBV11-3 | CASSDQLGGEAFF
TRBJ2-7 | TRBV5-1 | CASSPRDGYYEQYF
TRBJ1-4 | TRBV12-3/TRBV12-4 | CARGPGALEEKLFF
TRBJ1-5 | TRBV5-6 | CASSLLGQGGIGGNQPQHF
TRBJ2-3 | TRBV5-5 | CASSSGTSGSTQYF
TRBJ1-3 | TRBV7-6 | CASSSERRSSGNTIYF
TRBJ2-1 | TRBV6-5 | CASSFYGTASYNEQFF
TRBJ2-5 | TRBV27 | CASRRLGQETQYF
TRBJ2-1 | TRBV11-2 | CASSPRLWTSGVNYNEQFF
TRBJ1-5 | TRBV20-1 | CSARSRGSASNQPQHF
TRBJ2-3 | TRBV7-7 | CASSLGVAPGTDTQYF
TRBJ2-1 | TRBV7-2 | CASSLITGRFNEQFF
TRBJ2-6 | TRBV15 | CATSSKSTRSISGANVLTF
TRBJ2-5 | TRBV12-3/TRBV12-4 | CASSRAWGETQYF
TRBJ2-5 | TRBV27 | CASSTAGGSWETQYF
TRBJ1-2 | TRBV27 | CASLDPSQNYGYTF
TRBJ2-1 | TRBV6-5 | CASSFSRGREQFF
TRBJ2-7 | TRBV29-1 | CSATGTGFEEQYF
TRBJ1-2 | TRBV5-6 | CASSHKSPAYGYTF
TRBJ1-1 | TRBV7-2 | CASSPDGGRTEAFF
TRBJ2-2 | TRBV4-2 | CASSSRQGDTGELFF
TRBJ2-3 | TRBV11-2 | CASSVTSGGALSTDTQYF
TRBJ2-7 | TRBV11-1 | CASSSRRDRAFYEQYF
TRBJ1-2 | TRBV20-1 | CSAQTGIEGYTF
TRBJ1-5 | TRBV4-1 | CASSQDPGGSNQPQHF
TRBJ2-3 | TRBV10-3 | CAIRTGQSTDTQYF
TRBJ2-7 | TRBV5-1 | CASTVIAGGNYEQYF
TRBJ2-3 | TRBV6-1 | CASRPLLAETDTQYF
TRBJ2-7 | TRBV28 | CASSAGFRAPYEQYF
TRBJ2-5 | TRBV4-3 | CASSQVATVQETQYF
TRBJ2-5 | TRBV9 | CASSVDRQGQETQYF
TRBJ1-1 | TRBV12-3/TRBV12-4 | CASSLGGGSEAFF
TRBJ2-5 | TRBV5-5 | CASSRPVGQETQYF
TRBJ1-1 | TRBV12-3/TRBV12-4 | CVSSSRDWNTEAFF
TRBJ2-7 | TRBV12-3/TRBV12-4 | CAMGQYSYEQYF